This T cell receptor (beta chain) is from a study of T-cell reconstitution after alpha-beta-depleted transplantation in children. Regarding the study as a whole: Recipient T cells and thymic progenitors that survived gave rise to the high TCRbeta diversity observed at day 60 in some patients. After one year, T-cell counts and TCRbeta diversity mostly came from new T cells. About two months after transplant, alpha-beta T cells reportedly came from several hundred expanded graft clones.

Germline V gives CDR1 SGHAT, CDR2 FQNNGV. The ends were cut back, 0 bases at V and 4 bases at J, with 15 bases in the middle. CDR3 size: 16 residues. The authors prepared the TCRbeta library with unique molecular identifiers. A single record per CDR3 protein comes from TCRdb applying MiXCR to the PCR reads. This sample yields roughly 100,000 distinct CDR3 sequences, of which less than 6% are seen a single time; about 6% belongs to the top ten. Concerning this clonotype: Its antigen is still unknown.

The genes are TRBV11-2 and TRBJ2-5; possible D gene TRBD1, 5 bases. This receptor was identified in a female patient aged 2-9 years who had a stem cell transplant for Fanconi anemia, so the T cells may come from the graft donor. Sequencing was performed on PBMCs, mostly from graft donor cells, taken 60 days after TCRalphabeta/CD19-depleted stem cell transplant. CDR3 in amino acids: CASSLDPRQLLETQYF. The DNA for the CDR3 is TGTGCCAGCAGCTTAGATCCCCGACAGTTGTTAGAGACCCAGTACTTC.